The source of this TCR beta chain is a study of Ad26.COV2.S vaccination and SARS-CoV-2 variants. Study-level background: Once or twice, 56 days apart, Ad26.COV2.S was delivered intramuscularly.

A note on this clone: Its antigen is currently unknown.

Whole-study results and caveats: Spike-specific TCR breadth was greater after Ad26.COV2.S than placebo.

Trimming took 1 base from V and 7 from J, leaving 10 bases between them. Germline CDR1 reads SGHTA; CDR2 reads FQGNSA. The CDR3 is 13 amino acids. Profiled with immunoSEQ multiplex PCR; TCRdb holds only in-frame clones, not every one. The repertoire holds a few hundred thousand clones, with approximately 90% as singletons. Treatment here: around 19 received Ad26.COV2.S at low or high dose, single or two shots; roughly five received placebo; per-sample allocation not given. It was on day 63 after the first vaccine or placebo injection that samples were taken. Boston supplied an adult donor aged 18-55 years. Vaccination used an Ad26 vector expressing Wuhan-strain SARS-CoV-2 spike.

Here the sequenced sample was peripheral blood, taken in a trial of Ad26.COV2.S vaccine versus placebo. The J gene is TRBJ2-5, the V gene TRBV7-2, with D unclear. The TCR comes from a person between 18 and 65 years old who received the Ad26.COV2.S COVID-19 vaccine or a placebo. The CDR3 sequence: CASSLGYFGTQYF. CDR3 nucleotide sequence: TGTGCCAGCAGCTTAGGGTACTTTGGGACCCAGTACTTC.